The entry below describes one T cell receptor beta chain. Germline V gene data show CDR1 as DFQATT and CDR2 as SNEGSKA (reference sequence). The CDR3 loop spans 19 amino acids. The data derive from a study of T cells expressing NK-cell markers. TCRdb re-called the 5' RACE reads; one entry per CDR3 protein, DNA not given. The listing contains 550,000 or so distinct CDR3 sequences. The TCR originated in a man aged 18 to 30 in good health. Sequences were obtained from blood T cells: a sorted CD56 or NKG2C T cell subset, CD4+ or CD8+ T cells, or bulk PBMC T cells (not recorded which). The chain couples TRBV20-1 to TRBJ2-1; TCRdb lists TRBD2, though no DNA is available to test this call. The CDR3 here is CSARDLLLAGDPRYNEQFF.